This TCR beta chain was captured in a study of OX40 agonist ivuxolimab in advanced cancers. For the study at large: The drug used for patients, ivuxolimab, was an agonistic anti-OX40 (CD134) antibody. Points from the study as a whole: Low normalized T-cell clonal expansion was additionally recorded for some nonresponders. Fewer expanded clones were found on average in CD4+ than in CD8+ T cells.

Germline lookup yields CDR1 SGHNT and CDR2 YYREEE (reference sequence). V lost 4 bases, J lost 2 bases, and 10 bases lay in between. The CDR3 consists of 14 residues. Of note for this clone: Its antigen is unknown.

Sequencing was performed with immunoSEQ multiplex PCR; in TCRdb, only in-frame clones are kept and a portion is missing. The sample includes about 32,000 clones, approximately 89% of them seen just once. Baseline, cycle 4 day 1, and cycle 7 day 1 were the blood sampling points. This specimen consisted of CD4+ or CD8+ T cells sorted from blood, obtained in a trial of the OX40 agonist ivuxolimab. This sequence joins TRBV5-4 and TRBJ1-3, with a possible D match to TRBD1 (6 bases). The receptor comes from an adult with an advanced solid tumor such as melanoma, head and neck, liver or kidney cancer. The CDR3 spells CASSPTGTGNTIYF. In DNA, the CDR3 is TGTGCCAGCAGCCCGACAGGAACTGGAAACACCATATATTTT.